Below, 21 T cell receptor beta chains from the same sample are listed, as sequenced in a study of cytomegalovirus exposure and HLA in healthy donors. Researchers ran the PCR with 60 Vbeta and 13 Jbeta primers. Produced via immunoSEQ multiplex PCR; TCRdb's table is partial and in-frame only. The sample has some 84,000 clones; about three quarters are singletons. The source material was PBMCs. These receptor sequences come from a male donor in good health and CMV-seropositive.

This chain uses TRBV5-1 with TRBJ2-3, with TRBD2 matching over 13 bases. Looked up from germline, CDR1 is SGHRS and CDR2 is YFSETQ. This CDR3 is built from 14 residues. The ends lost 8 bases at V and 3 bases at J; junction bases unmatched: 3. The CDR3 DNA sequence: TGCGCCAGTGGACTAGCGGGAGAGACAGATACGCAGTATTTT. This encodes CASGLAGETDTQYF.

The chain uses TRBV11-2 and TRBJ1-1, with D unresolved. The V gene's germline CDR1 is SGHAT and CDR2 FQNNGV. V was pared by 1 base and J by 10 bases, with 13 bases between. CDR3 size: 13 residues. CDR3 region: CASSLGGMSGAFF. In DNA form, the CDR3 reads TGTGCCAGCAGCTTAGGAGGCATGTCGGGAGCTTTCTTT.

This clone was counted between two and nine times. The chain couples TRBV6-5 to TRBJ2-1; 8 bases agree with TRBD1. The CDR3 has 14 amino acids. CDR1 MNHEY and CDR2 SVGAGI come from the germline V gene. Trimming removed 6 bases from V and 1 base from J; junction bases left unmatched: 2. This CDR3 is CASRRQGSYNEQFF. DNA for the CDR3: TGTGCCAGCAGGCGACAGGGGTCCTACAATGAGCAGTTCTTC.

In its sample, this clone was seen once. The V and J genes are TRBV4-1 and TRBJ2-2, with TRBD2 identical over 8 bases. This CDR3 region has 17 residues. V shed 1 base and J 4 bases; nucleotides not matched to a gene: 8. Germline V CDR1 and CDR2: MGHRA, YSYEKL. The CDR3 spells CASSQVESGSFTGELFF. CDR3 sequence (DNA): TGCGCCAGCAGCCAAGTTGAGAGCGGGAGTTTCACCGGGGAGCTGTTTTTT.

The rearrangement joins TRBV6-1 to TRBJ2-7; tentatively, D is TRBD1 (6 bases). From germline, CDR1 is MNHNS and CDR2 SASEGT. The CDR3 contains 14 residues. V gave up 6 bases and J gave up 0 bases, with 12 bases separating them. The CDR3 coding sequence is TGTGCCAGCAGGGTATCAGGGGTCTCCTACGAGCAGTACTTC. This gives the protein CASRVSGVSYEQYF.

CDR3 loop: CASSPEGAGYGYTF. For the CDR3, the DNA is TGTGCCAGCTCACCGGAGGGGGCTGGCTATGGCTACACCTTC. V is TRBV18 and J is TRBJ1-2; TRBD1 aligns across 7 bases. Per the germline V gene, CDR1 is KGHSH and CDR2 is LQKENI. Losses at the gene ends were 3 bases for V and 4 bases for J; bases not matched to a gene: 5. CDR3 length equals 14 residues.

The chain joins TRBV6-4 to TRBJ2-1; TRBD2 matches at 7 bases. CDR3 length: 16 residues. After removal of 3 bases from V and 2 bases from J, the junction contained 7 bases not matched to a gene. Germline-derived CDR1 and CDR2 are MRHNA and SNTAGT. The CDR3 is CASSEVGSGAYNEQFF. CDR3 DNA: TGTGCCAGCAGTGAAGTGGGGAGCGGGGCCTACAATGAGCAGTTCTTC.

The rearrangement joins TRBV13 to TRBJ1-4; 9 bases are a match to TRBD1. The J segment lost 8 bases and the V segment lost 4 bases, leaving 11 bases of the junction unmatched. The CDR3 runs 16 residues. Per germline, CDR1 PRHDT and CDR2 FYEKMQ (reference sequence). CDR3 region: CASSSRMGQGPEKLFF. In DNA form, the CDR3 reads TGTGCCAGCAGCTCCCGTATGGGACAGGGTCCCGAAAAACTGTTTTTT.

The chain recombines TRBV7-9 with TRBJ1-5; 8 bases line up with TRBD1. Germline V gene data show CDR1 as SEHNR and CDR2 as FQNEAQ (reference sequence). This CDR3 region has 15 residues. V gave up 4 bases and J gave up 0 bases; unmatched junction bases: 2. The CDR3 is CASSYGTGSNQPQHF. CDR3 DNA sequence: TGTGCCAGCAGCTACGGGACAGGTAGCAATCAGCCCCAGCATTTT.

This clone has only a few counts. Its ends do not fully match the called genes, so a read error is possible. This rearrangement joins TRBV7-9 to TRBJ2-1, with TRBD2 as a possible D gene (6 bases). This CDR3 region has 18 residues. Germline-derived CDR1 and CDR2 are SEHNR and FQNEAQ (reference sequence). The CDR3 DNA reads TGTGCCAACAGCCGGGGCGGAGGGATCCCTCCTAGCTACAATGAGCAGTTCTTC. Encoded protein: CANSRGGGIPPSYNEQFF.

V is TRBV14 and J is TRBJ1-1; 7 nucleotides match TRBD1. With 3 bases clipped from V and 7 bases from J, the junction kept 5 bases outside the gene matches. CDR1 is SGHDN, CDR2 FVKESK, per germline. The CDR3 is 13 amino acids. CDR3: CASSQRGQVEAFF. CDR3 bases: TGTGCCAGCAGCCAGAGAGGACAGGTTGAAGCTTTCTTT.

J is TRBJ2-7 and V is TRBV11-2; tentative D call: TRBD2 (5 bases). Germline assignment: CDR1 SGHAT and CDR2 FQNNGV. Trimming removed 6 bases at V and 5 bases at J, with 14 bases between. The CDR3 runs 13 residues. In DNA form, the CDR3 reads TGTGCCAGCAGATCCAGTCGAGGGCACGAGCAGTACTTC. Its protein product is CASRSSRGHEQYF.

V gene TRBV9 combines with J gene TRBJ1-2; D gene unclear. The germline gives CDR1 SGDLS, CDR2 YYNGEE. The CDR3 runs to 15 residues. Trimming shortened V by 0 bases and J by 5 bases, and 14 bases separated the two germline ends. In DNA, the CDR3 is TGTGCCAGCAGCGTAGATCACAGCCTGCCATATGGCTACACCTTC. Protein product: CASSVDHSLPYGYTF.

This clone was found once. The gene calls are TRBV6-5 and TRBJ2-7; tentatively, D is TRBD2 (6 bases). Germline V gene lookup returns CDR1 MNHEY and CDR2 SVGAGI. V lost 7 bases, J lost 0 bases, and 13 bases lay in between. The CDR3 has 14 residues. CDR3 region: CASKRAGSSYEQYF. The CDR3 DNA follows: TGTGCCAGCAAGAGAGCGGGCAGCTCCTACGAGCAGTACTTC.

The chain joins TRBV18 to TRBJ2-2; 10 bases agree with TRBD2. The CDR3 totals 15 residues. Germline trimming cut 5 bases from V and 4 bases from J; bases unmatched to any gene: 4. CDR1 and CDR2 from the germline V gene are KGHSH and LQKENI. The chain's CDR3 is CASSRTSGPTGELFF. CDR3 bases: TGTGCCAGCTCAAGGACTAGCGGACCCACCGGGGAGCTGTTTTTT.

The chain carries TRBV5-1 and TRBJ1-2, with D unclear. The CDR3 runs to 13 residues. From germline, CDR1 is SGHRS and CDR2 YFSETQ. The V gene lost 6 bases and the J gene lost 2 bases, with 11 bases spanning the gap. CDR3 nucleotides: TGCGCCAGCACCAAAGAGGCCAACTATGGCTACACCTTC. It codes for CASTKEANYGYTF.

The genes are TRBV7-6 and TRBJ1-4, with 9 nucleotides matching TRBD1. The CDR3 is 15 amino acids. V trimming: 5 bases; J trimming: 8 bases; junction bases outside the gene matches: 9. CDR1 is SGHVS and CDR2 is FNYEAQ in the germline V gene. CDR3: CASSLGQGQGEKLFF. The DNA of the CDR3 is TGTGCCAGCAGCCTAGGACAGGGGCAGGGAGAAAAACTGTTTTTT. The entire variable domain, with the rest obtained from reference TRBV7-6 and TRBJ1-4, is as follows: GAGVSQSPRYKVTKRGQDVALRCDPISGHVSLYWYRQALGQGPEFLTYFNYEAQQDKSGLPNDRFSAERPEGSISTLTIQRTEQRDSAMYRCASSLGQGQGEKLFFGSGTQLSVL.

The gene calls are TRBV6-5 and TRBJ2-1; 9 bases are shared with TRBD2. V was clipped by 2 bases and J by 5 bases; unmatched bases: 7. This CDR3 spans 16 amino acids. Germline V lookup: CDR1 MNHEY, CDR2 SVGAGI. This chain's CDR3 is CASSYRWTSANNEQFF. CDR3 bases: TGTGCCAGCAGTTACCGCTGGACTAGCGCGAACAATGAGCAGTTCTTC.

The chain combines TRBV19 with TRBJ2-7, with 14 bases fitting TRBD2. V gave up 5 bases and J gave up 7 bases; unmatched junction bases: 7. The CDR3 runs to 15 residues. The germline CDR1 and CDR2 sequences are LNHDA and SQIVND (reference sequence). The CDR3 loop is CASSVTSGRAGEQYF. The CDR3 DNA sequence: TGTGCCAGTAGTGTGACTAGCGGGAGGGCCGGGGAGCAGTACTTC.

The rearrangement joins TRBV6-1 to TRBJ1-5, with 8 bases that match TRBD1. The CDR3 totals 18 residues. The germline gives CDR1 MNHNS, CDR2 SASEGT. Losses at the gene ends were 1 base for V and 7 bases for J; bases not matched to a gene: 15. The CDR3 DNA reads TGTGCCAGCAGTGAAGTAGGCCTAGGGAGACAGGGGAGGCAGCCCCAGCATTTT. It specifies CASSEVGLGRQGRQPQHF.

The chain has TRBV9 and TRBJ2-2; 8 nucleotides line up with TRBD2. Germline V gene sequence: CDR1 SGDLS, CDR2 YYNGEE. The CDR3 has 16 amino acids. The V and J ends lost 1 base and 10 bases, in that order; junction bases with no gene match: 12. The CDR3 loop reads CASSVNPSGPIEELFF. In DNA form, the CDR3 reads TGTGCCAGCAGCGTAAACCCTAGCGGGCCGATTGAGGAGCTGTTTTTT.